This TCR beta chain was recovered during a study of CXCR3-negative and CXCR3-positive naive CD8 T cells. Study results and limitations: CXCR3-expressing naive cells carried TRB CDR3s more hydrophobic than those of CXCR3-negative naive cells. Partly lower CXCR3 expression followed cryopreservation, and most assays relied on fresh PBMCs.

The CDR3 length is 13 residues. Germline V gene sequence: CDR1 MNHEY, CDR2 SVGEGT. Preparation of TRB cDNA libraries relied on 5' RACE carrying UMI labels. Following a re-call of the 5' RACE reads, TCRdb has one entry per CDR3 protein and lacks DNA. This sample's table reports under 85,000 distinct CDR3 sequences. A note on this clonotype: Its antigen is unidentified.

Sequencing was carried out using naive CXCR3+ CD8+ T cells from blood. Subset here: CD45RO-CCR7+CD27+CD95- naive CD8+ T cells expressing CXCR3 (TNR3+). This receptor was taken from a human donor in good health. Some clones in this sample may be carry-over from other donors' samples. This chain connects TRBV6-2 or TRBV6-3 to TRBJ2-7; TCRdb's D call, TRBD1, is unchecked because there is no DNA. CDR3 sequence reads: CASSYSAQGEQYF.